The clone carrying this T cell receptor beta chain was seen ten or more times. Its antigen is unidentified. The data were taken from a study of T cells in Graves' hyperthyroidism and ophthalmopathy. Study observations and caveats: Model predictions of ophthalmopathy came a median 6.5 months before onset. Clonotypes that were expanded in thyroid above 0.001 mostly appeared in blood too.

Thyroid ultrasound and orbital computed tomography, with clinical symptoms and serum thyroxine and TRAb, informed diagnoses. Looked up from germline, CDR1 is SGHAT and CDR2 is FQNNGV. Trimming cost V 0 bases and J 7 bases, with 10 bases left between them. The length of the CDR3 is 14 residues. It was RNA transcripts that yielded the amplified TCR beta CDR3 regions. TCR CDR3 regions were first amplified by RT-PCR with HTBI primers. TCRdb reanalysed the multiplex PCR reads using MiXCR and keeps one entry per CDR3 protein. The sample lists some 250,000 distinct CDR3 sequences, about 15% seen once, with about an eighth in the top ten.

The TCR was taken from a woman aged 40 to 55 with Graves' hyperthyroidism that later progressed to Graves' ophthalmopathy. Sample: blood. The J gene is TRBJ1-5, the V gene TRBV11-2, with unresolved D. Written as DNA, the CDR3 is TGTGCCAGCAGCTTAGAAGTGTTTGGGCAGCCCCAGCATTTT. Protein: CASSLEVFGQPQHF.